The 26 T cell receptor beta chains reported below all come from one sample, sequenced in a study of shared T cell receptors in the human thymus. The protocol was immunoSEQ multiplex PCR, while the TCRdb copy is restricted to in-frame clones and leaves out a portion. The table has under 850,000 clones, 88% seen once. This same sample was also taken into another study, of human thymus T cells.

Material for sequencing was thymocytes. All receptors derive from a boy less than two years old with a congenital heart defect.

The chain links TRBV10-2 to TRBJ2-1; 13 positions agree with TRBD2. Germline V CDR1 and CDR2: WSHSY, SAAADI. This CDR3 comprises 20 residues. V gave up 3 bases and J gave up 0 bases; unmatched junction bases: 11. Here the CDR3 DNA reads TGCGCCAGCAGTGATAGTGGGACTAGCGGGACCACCAGCTCCTACAATGAGCAGTTCTTC. Translation gives CASSDSGTSGTTSSYNEQFF.

This chain links TRBV9 with TRBJ2-7; the match to TRBD2 covers 10 bases. This CDR3 has 15 residues. Germline lookup yields CDR1 SGDLS and CDR2 YYNGEE. Germline trimming cut 1 base from V and 3 bases from J; bases unmatched to any gene: 4. This chain's CDR3 is CASSVFWTSGYEQYF. The CDR3 DNA reads TGTGCCAGCAGCGTATTCTGGACTAGCGGCTACGAGCAGTACTTC.

J is TRBJ1-1 and V is TRBV4-2, with TRBD1 matching 12 bases. The CDR3 contains 17 residues. The germline gives CDR1 LGHNA, CDR2 YNFKEQ. V was pared by 0 bases and J by 7 bases, with 9 bases of the junction left unmatched. CDR3 region: CASSQDHWDRGQGEAFF. The CDR3 bases are TGTGCCAGCAGCCAAGATCATTGGGACAGGGGGCAGGGTGAAGCTTTCTTT.

The chain has TRBV15 and TRBJ1-3; tentative D call: TRBD1 (6 bases). Germline CDR1 is LNHNV and CDR2 is YYDKDF (reference sequence). The CDR3 runs to 13 residues. V lost 9 bases and J 4 bases, leaving 13 bases between the germline ends. CDR3 coding DNA: TGTGCCACGCGGGGGCAGGGGGGAAACACCATATATTTT. Translation gives CATRGQGGNTIYF.

J is TRBJ1-5 and V is TRBV6-1; 9 bases are shared with TRBD1. This CDR3 contains 20 residues. CDR1 and CDR2 (germline): MNHNS, SASEGT. Trimming cost V 3 bases and J 2 bases; bases outside gene matches: 17. The DNA for the CDR3 is TGTGCCAGCAGTGACAGATGGGACAGGGCGGTAAGTTGGGGCAATCAGCCCCAGCATTTT. Its translation: CASSDRWDRAVSWGNQPQHF.

The J gene is TRBJ2-1, the V gene TRBV6-6; 11 bases are a match to TRBD2. This CDR3 spans 16 amino acids. V trimming: 2 bases; J trimming: 9 bases; junction bases outside the gene matches: 9. Per germline, CDR1 MNHNY and CDR2 SVGAGI (reference sequence). CDR3 loop: CASSYPLTSGSAEQFF. The CDR3 region has the DNA TGTGCCAGCAGTTACCCACTCACTAGCGGGAGTGCTGAGCAGTTCTTC.

V and J are TRBV5-1 and TRBJ2-7; 7 bases agree with TRBD1. Germline lookup yields CDR1 SGHRS and CDR2 YFSETQ. Germline trimming cut 1 base from V and 1 base from J; bases unmatched to any gene: 2. The CDR3 is made up of 14 amino acids. The CDR3 loop reads CASSLRTGSYEQYF. DNA for the CDR3: TGCGCCAGCAGCTTGAGGACAGGTTCCTACGAGCAGTACTTC.

V gene TRBV7-2 combines with J gene TRBJ2-3, with 11 bases aligning to TRBD2. Germline V gene lookup returns CDR1 SGHTA and CDR2 FQGNSA. The V segment lost 1 base and the J segment 3 bases; nucleotides outside the gene matches: 6. This CDR3 has 17 amino acids. The CDR3 here is CASSLGLAGGLTDTQYF. As DNA, the CDR3 is TGTGCCAGCAGCTTAGGGCTAGCGGGAGGACTGACAGATACGCAGTATTTT.

V usage is TRBV19 and J usage is TRBJ2-2; possible D gene TRBD2, 6 bases. The ends were cut back, 6 bases at V and 1 base at J, with 12 bases in the middle. This CDR3 is 15 amino acids long. Germline V gene data show CDR1 as LNHDA and CDR2 as SQIVND (reference sequence). DNA of the CDR3: TGTGCCAGTAGCAAGAGCGGGTGGAACACCGGGGAGCTGTTTTTT. Protein: CASSKSGWNTGELFF.

This chain joins TRBV5-1 and TRBJ2-2; 11 bases agree with TRBD2. The V gene end was trimmed by 4 bases and the J gene end by 2 bases; junction bases not matched to a gene: 13. Germline-derived CDR1 and CDR2 are SGHRS and YFSETQ. This CDR3 contains 19 residues. CDR3 nucleotides: TGCGCCAGCAGCCTCGCGACCCCGGGACTAGCGGCTAACACCGGGGAGCTGTTTTTT. It codes for CASSLATPGLAANTGELFF.

The chain links TRBV11-1 to TRBJ1-1, with 9 bases identical to TRBD1. CDR1 SGHAT and CDR2 FQDESV come from the germline V gene (reference sequence). The CDR3 length is 16 residues. V lost 5 bases and J lost 3; bases outside the gene matches: 10. The CDR3 spells CASSRTGGRPDTEAFF. Here the CDR3 DNA reads TGTGCCAGCAGCCGTACAGGGGGCAGACCCGACACTGAAGCTTTCTTT.

This clone showed up just once. V gene TRBV2 combines with J gene TRBJ2-2, with 9 bases matching TRBD2. Germline trimming cut 11 bases from V and 1 base from J; bases unmatched to any gene: 8. The length of the CDR3 is 15 residues. Germline V gene lookup returns CDR1 SNHLY and CDR2 FYNNEI. The CDR3 region is CAAGGERQNTGELFF. The CDR3 nucleotides are TGTGCCGCGGGAGGGGAGCGCCAGAACACCGGGGAGCTGTTTTTT. Together with reference TRBV2 and TRBJ2-2, the CDR3 gives the full variable domain: EPEVTQTPSHQVTQMGQEVILRCVPISNHLYFYWYRQILGQKVEFLVSFYNNEISEKSEIFDDQFSVERPDGSNFTLKIRSTKLEDSAMYFCAAGGERQNTGELFFGEGSRLTVL.

The chain is built from TRBV10-2 and TRBJ2-7, with D unresolved. V was trimmed by 2 bases and J by 0 bases, leaving 11 bases between them. There are 15 residues in the CDR3. CDR1 is WSHSY, CDR2 SAAADI, per germline. The CDR3 protein is CASSERDTASYEQYF. The CDR3 DNA follows: TGCGCCAGCAGTGAGCGTGACACCGCCTCCTACGAGCAGTACTTC.

J is TRBJ2-5 and V is TRBV11-3; the match to TRBD1 covers 9 bases. The V and J ends lost 5 bases and 4 bases, in that order; junction bases with no gene match: 11. Germline V gene sequence: CDR1 SGHNT, CDR2 YENEEA. This CDR3 is built from 16 residues. CDR3 loop: CASSTVRDRERETQYF. DNA of the CDR3: TGTGCCAGCAGCACAGTCCGGGACAGGGAGCGAGAGACCCAGTACTTC.

Here the CDR3 reads CASSPQASREIQYF. The CDR3 nucleotides read TGTGCCAGCAGTCCACAGGCCTCGCGGGAGATCCAGTACTTC. This chain uses TRBV27 with TRBJ2-7; 7 bases match TRBD2. V gave up 5 bases and J gave up 10 bases; unmatched junction bases: 14. The CDR3 has 14 residues. The germline gives CDR1 MNHEY, CDR2 SMNVEV (reference sequence).

The chain employs TRBV5-6 and TRBJ2-3; TRBD2 aligns across 7 bases. This CDR3 is 15 amino acids long. In germline, CDR1 is SGHDT, CDR2 YYEEEE. V gave up 0 bases and J gave up 4 bases; unmatched junction bases: 5. This chain's CDR3 is CASSLGRAGADTQYF. CDR3 DNA: TGTGCCAGCAGCTTGGGGCGCGCGGGGGCAGATACGCAGTATTTT.

The chain uses TRBV6-5 and TRBJ2-2; 8 bases are a match to TRBD1. Unmatched junction bases numbered 2, after V lost 4 bases and J lost 1 base. Germline V gives CDR1 MNHEY, CDR2 SVGAGI. The CDR3 runs 15 residues. CDR3 sequence reads: CASSFGTGNTGELFF. Here the CDR3 DNA reads TGTGCCAGCAGTTTCGGGACAGGGAACACCGGGGAGCTGTTTTTT.

The chain uses TRBV19 and TRBJ2-7; TRBD2 matches at 8 bases. The V gene's germline CDR1 is LNHDA and CDR2 SQIVND (reference sequence). The CDR3 contains 13 residues. The V segment lost 4 bases and the J segment 6 bases; nucleotides outside the gene matches: 5. Here the CDR3 reads CASSNPGGGEQYF. The CDR3 bases are TGTGCCAGTAGTAACCCGGGGGGGGGCGAGCAGTACTTC. The complete variable domain, with remaining parts taken from reference TRBV19 and TRBJ2-7, reads DGGITQSPKYLFRKEGQNVTLSCEQNLNHDAMYWYRQDPGQGLRLIYYSQIVNDFQKGDIAEGYSVSREKKESFPLTVTSAQKNPTAFYLCASSNPGGGEQYFGPGTRLTVT.

The rearrangement links TRBV29-1 to TRBJ2-7, with 12 bases identical to TRBD2. The trim removed 0 bases at V and 5 bases at J, leaving 11 bases unmatched. Germline V CDR1 and CDR2: SQVTM, ANQGSEA. The CDR3 has 17 residues. The CDR3 region is CSVEESLLAGGHNEQYF. CDR3 bases: TGCAGCGTTGAAGAATCTCTCCTAGCGGGAGGGCATAACGAGCAGTACTTC.

V gene TRBV18 combines with J gene TRBJ2-6, with TRBD1 identical over 7 bases. Losses at the gene ends were 6 bases for V and 0 bases for J; bases not matched to a gene: 14. The germline V gene has CDR1 KGHSH and CDR2 LQKENI. This CDR3 comprises 19 residues. Here the CDR3 reads CASSFVLGDSPSGANVLTF. The CDR3 nucleotides are TGTGCCAGCTCCTTTGTTTTAGGGGACAGCCCCTCTGGGGCCAACGTCCTGACTTTC.

The chain combines TRBV11-2 with TRBJ2-5; 8 bases match TRBD2. Looked up from germline, CDR1 is SGHAT and CDR2 is FQNNGV. J gave up 4 bases and V 1 base, and 14 bases lay outside the gene matches. The CDR3 is 18 residues long. DNA for the CDR3: TGTGCCAGCAGCTTAGCTACTTCACGAGCGGGAGTTCGAGAGACCCAGTACTTC. Translated: CASSLATSRAGVRETQYF.

The chain links TRBV30 to TRBJ2-7, with 9 nucleotides matching TRBD1. The junction had 8 bases not matched to a gene; V was cut back by 5 bases and J by 0 bases. The CDR3 runs to 15 residues. Germline CDR1 is GTSNPN and CDR2 is SVGIG (reference sequence). In DNA, the CDR3 is TGTGCCTGGCTGATCCCGGGACAGGGCTCCTACGAGCAGTACTTC. Its translation: CAWLIPGQGSYEQYF.

The chain joins TRBV4-2 to TRBJ2-7; the match to TRBD1 covers 10 bases. CDR1 and CDR2 from the germline V gene are LGHNA and YNFKEQ. With 1 base clipped from V and 4 bases from J, the junction kept 7 bases outside the gene matches. CDR3 length: 16 amino acids. Here the CDR3 reads CASSQVLDRGVYEQYF. The CDR3 DNA reads TGTGCCAGCAGCCAAGTCCTGGACAGGGGGGTGTACGAGCAGTACTTC.

The genes are TRBV18 and TRBJ2-1, with 11 bases identical to TRBD2. CDR3 size: 16 residues. With V trimmed by 6 bases and J by 6 bases, 10 bases remained unmatched. CDR1 and CDR2 from the germline V gene are KGHSH and LQKENI. In nucleotides, the CDR3 is TGTGCCAGCTCCCCTATAGCGGGAGGGCCCCTCAATGAGCAGTTCTTC. Translating gives CASSPIAGGPLNEQFF.

V usage is TRBV7-9 and J usage is TRBJ2-7, with D unresolved. Trimming shortened V by 5 bases and J by 2 bases, and 16 bases separated the two germline ends. The CDR3 is 15 residues long. The germline V gene encodes CDR1 SEHNR and CDR2 FQNEAQ (reference sequence). The DNA of the CDR3 is TGTGCCAGCAGCCTCAATCACGGTCCAACCTACGAGCAGTACTTC. It is translated as CASSLNHGPTYEQYF.

The genes are TRBV19 and TRBJ2-1; 8 nucleotides match TRBD2. The CDR3 totals 16 residues. Germline V gives CDR1 LNHDA, CDR2 SQIVND (reference sequence). Trimming took 3 bases from V and 3 from J; bases not matched to a gene: 7. The DNA for the CDR3 is TGTGCCAGTAGTATTCTCGGGGGACTAGTCTACAATGAGCAGTTCTTC. Encoded protein: CASSILGGLVYNEQFF.